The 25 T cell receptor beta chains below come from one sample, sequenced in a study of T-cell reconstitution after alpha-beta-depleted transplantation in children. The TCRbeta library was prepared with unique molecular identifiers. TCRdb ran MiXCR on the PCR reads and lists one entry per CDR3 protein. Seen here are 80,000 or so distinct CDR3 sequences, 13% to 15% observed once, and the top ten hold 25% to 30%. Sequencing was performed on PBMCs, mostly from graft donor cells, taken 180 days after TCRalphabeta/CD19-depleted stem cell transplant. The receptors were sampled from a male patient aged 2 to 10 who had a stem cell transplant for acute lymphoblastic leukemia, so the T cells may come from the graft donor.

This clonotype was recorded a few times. The CDR3 DNA reads as TGTGCCAGCAGTCGGCACAGGGGGAGAGAGACCCAGTACTTC. This codes for CASSRHRGRETQYF. The chain employs TRBV28 and TRBJ2-5; 8 bases fit TRBD1. The J segment lost 4 bases and the V segment lost 5 bases, leaving 6 bases of the junction unmatched. The CDR3 has 14 residues. Germline V gene sequence: CDR1 MDHEN, CDR2 SYDVKM.

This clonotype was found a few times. CDR3 in amino acids: CATGSVGETQYF. Written as DNA, the CDR3 is TGTGCCACGGGCTCCGTGGGGGAGACCCAGTACTTC. The chain joins TRBV24-1 to TRBJ2-5; D gene ambiguous. The V and J ends lost 10 bases and 5 bases respectively, with 13 bases between them. The V gene's germline CDR1 is KGHDR and CDR2 SFDVKD. CDR3 length: 12 amino acids.

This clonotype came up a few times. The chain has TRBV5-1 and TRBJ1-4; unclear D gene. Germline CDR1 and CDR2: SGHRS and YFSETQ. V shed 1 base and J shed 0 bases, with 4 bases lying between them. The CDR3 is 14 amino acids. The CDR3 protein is CASSLTATNEKLFF. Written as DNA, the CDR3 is TGCGCCAGCAGCTTGACAGCAACTAATGAAAAACTGTTTTTT. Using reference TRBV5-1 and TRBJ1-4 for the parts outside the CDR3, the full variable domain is KAGVTQTPRYLIKTRGQQVTLSCSPISGHRSVSWYQQTPGQGLQFLFEYFSETQRNKGNFPGRFSGRQFSNSRSEMNVSTLELGDSALYLCASSLTATNEKLFFGSGTQLSVL.

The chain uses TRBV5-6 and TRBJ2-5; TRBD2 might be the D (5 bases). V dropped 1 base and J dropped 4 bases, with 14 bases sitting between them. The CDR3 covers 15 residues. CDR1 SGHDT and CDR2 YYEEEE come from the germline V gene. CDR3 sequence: CASSLTVRLAETQYF. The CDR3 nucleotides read TGTGCCAGCAGCTTGACGGTGCGGCTAGCAGAGACCCAGTACTTC.

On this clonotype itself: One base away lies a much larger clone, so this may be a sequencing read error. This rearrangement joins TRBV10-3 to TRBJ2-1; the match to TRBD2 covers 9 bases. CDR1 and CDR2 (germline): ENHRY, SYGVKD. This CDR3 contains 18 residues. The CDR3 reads CAIGEPGVAGVYYNEQFF. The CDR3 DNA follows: TGTGCCATCGGTGAGCCAGGGGTAGCGGGAGTGTACTACAATGAGCAGTTCTTC.

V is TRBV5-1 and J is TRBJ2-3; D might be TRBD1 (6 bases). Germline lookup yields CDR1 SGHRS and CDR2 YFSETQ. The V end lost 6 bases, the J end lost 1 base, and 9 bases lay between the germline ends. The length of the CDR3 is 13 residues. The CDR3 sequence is CASNGGGTDTQYF. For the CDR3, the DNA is TGCGCCAGCAATGGGGGCGGCACAGATACGCAGTATTTT.

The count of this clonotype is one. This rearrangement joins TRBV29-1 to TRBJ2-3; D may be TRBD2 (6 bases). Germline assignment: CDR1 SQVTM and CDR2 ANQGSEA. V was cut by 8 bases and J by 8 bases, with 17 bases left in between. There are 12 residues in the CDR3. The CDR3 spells CSFFGRRGTQYF. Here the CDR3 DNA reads TGCAGCTTTTTTGGCCGGAGGGGTACGCAGTATTTT.

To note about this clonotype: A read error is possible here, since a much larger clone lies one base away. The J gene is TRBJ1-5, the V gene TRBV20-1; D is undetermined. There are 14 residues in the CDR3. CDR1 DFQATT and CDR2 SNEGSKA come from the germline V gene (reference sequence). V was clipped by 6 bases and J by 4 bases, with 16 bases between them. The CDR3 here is CSANPLTENQPQHF. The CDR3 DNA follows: TGCAGTGCCAACCCCTTGACGGAAAATCAGCCCCAGCATTTT.

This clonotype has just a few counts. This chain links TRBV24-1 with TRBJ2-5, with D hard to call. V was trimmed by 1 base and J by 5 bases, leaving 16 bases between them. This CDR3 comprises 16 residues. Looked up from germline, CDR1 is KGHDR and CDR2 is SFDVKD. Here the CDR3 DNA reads TGTGCCACCAGTGATTTCGACCTAAGCCCGCCGGAGACCCAGTACTTC. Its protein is CATSDFDLSPPETQYF.

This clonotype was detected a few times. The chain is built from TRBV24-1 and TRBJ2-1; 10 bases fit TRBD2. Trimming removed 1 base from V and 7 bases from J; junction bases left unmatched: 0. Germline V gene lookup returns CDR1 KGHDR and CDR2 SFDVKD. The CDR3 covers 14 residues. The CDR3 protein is CATSDLLAGNEQFF. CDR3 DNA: TGTGCCACCAGTGATTTACTAGCGGGGAATGAGCAGTTCTTC.

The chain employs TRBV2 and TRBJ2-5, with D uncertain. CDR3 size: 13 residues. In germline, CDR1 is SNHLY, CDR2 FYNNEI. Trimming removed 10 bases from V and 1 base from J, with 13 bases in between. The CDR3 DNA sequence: TGTGCCACCCGAAGTCGAGGCCAAGAGACCCAGTACTTC. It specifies CATRSRGQETQYF.

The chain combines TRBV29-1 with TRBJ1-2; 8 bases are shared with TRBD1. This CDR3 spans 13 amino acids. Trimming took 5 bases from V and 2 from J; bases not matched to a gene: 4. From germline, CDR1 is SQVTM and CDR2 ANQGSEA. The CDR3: CSVLTGANYGYTF. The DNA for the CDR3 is TGCAGCGTTTTGACAGGGGCGAACTATGGCTACACCTTC.

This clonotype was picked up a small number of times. CDR3 nucleotides: TGTGCCAGCGCAAGACTTTCCAACTATGGCTACACCTTC. Translation gives CASARLSNYGYTF. The rearrangement uses TRBV27 and TRBJ1-2; D is ambiguous. Germline V CDR1 and CDR2: MNHEY, SMNVEV (reference sequence). The CDR3 has 13 residues. V was cut by 8 bases and J by 2 bases, with 12 bases left in between.

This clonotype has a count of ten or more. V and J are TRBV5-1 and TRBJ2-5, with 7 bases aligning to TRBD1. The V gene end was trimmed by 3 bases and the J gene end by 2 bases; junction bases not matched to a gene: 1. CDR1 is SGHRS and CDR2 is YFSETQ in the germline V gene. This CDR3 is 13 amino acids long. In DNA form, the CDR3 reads TGCGCCAGCAGCTGGGACAGACAAGAGACCCAGTACTTC. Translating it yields CASSWDRQETQYF.

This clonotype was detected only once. In nucleotides, the CDR3 is TGTGCCAGCAGCCCAGCGAACACCGGGGAGCTGTTTTTT. It yields the protein CASSPANTGELFF. The rearrangement links TRBV7-2 to TRBJ2-2; D is unclear. The germline V gene encodes CDR1 SGHTA and CDR2 FQGNSA. With 5 bases removed from V and 0 bases from J, the gap between germline ends came to 4 bases. This CDR3 is 13 amino acids long.

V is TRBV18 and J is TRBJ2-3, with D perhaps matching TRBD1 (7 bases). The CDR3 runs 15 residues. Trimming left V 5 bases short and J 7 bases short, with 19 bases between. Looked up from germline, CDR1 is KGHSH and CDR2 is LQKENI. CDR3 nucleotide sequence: TGTGCCAGCTCATCGCCGCGGGGACAGTCGCATACGCAGTATTTT. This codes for CASSSPRGQSHTQYF.

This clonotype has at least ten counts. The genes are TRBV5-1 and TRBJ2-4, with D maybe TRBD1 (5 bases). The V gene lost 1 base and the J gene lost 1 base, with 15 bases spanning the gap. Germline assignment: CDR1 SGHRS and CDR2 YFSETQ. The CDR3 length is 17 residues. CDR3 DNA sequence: TGCGCCAGCAGCTTGACAGGCCCTCCAGTTGCCAAAAACATTCAGTACTTC. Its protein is CASSLTGPPVAKNIQYF.

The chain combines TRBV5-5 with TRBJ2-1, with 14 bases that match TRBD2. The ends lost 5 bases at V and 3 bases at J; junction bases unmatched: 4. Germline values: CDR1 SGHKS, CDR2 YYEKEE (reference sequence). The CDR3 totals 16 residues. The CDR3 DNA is TGTGCCAGCAGGCCGGGACTAGCGGGAGACTACAATGAGCAGTTCTTC. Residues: CASRPGLAGDYNEQFF. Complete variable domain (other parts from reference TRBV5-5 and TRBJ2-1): DAGVTQSPTHLIKTRGQQVTLRCSPISGHKSVSWYQQVLGQGPQFIFQYYEKEERGRGNFPDRFSARQFPNYSSELNVNALLLGDSALYLCASRPGLAGDYNEQFFGPGTRLTVL.

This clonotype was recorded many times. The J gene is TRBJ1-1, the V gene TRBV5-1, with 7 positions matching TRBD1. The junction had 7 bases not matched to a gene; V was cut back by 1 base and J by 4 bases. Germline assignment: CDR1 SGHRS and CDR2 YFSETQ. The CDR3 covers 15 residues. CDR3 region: CASSLYRDSSTEAFF. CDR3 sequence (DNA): TGCGCCAGCAGCTTGTACCGGGACAGTAGCACTGAAGCTTTCTTT.

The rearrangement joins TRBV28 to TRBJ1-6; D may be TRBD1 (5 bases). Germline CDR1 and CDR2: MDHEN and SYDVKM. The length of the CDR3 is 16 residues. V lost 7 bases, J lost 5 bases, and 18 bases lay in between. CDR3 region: CASKPPGPLDNSPLHF. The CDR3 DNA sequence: TGTGCCAGCAAGCCTCCGGGACCCTTAGATAATTCACCCCTCCACTTT.

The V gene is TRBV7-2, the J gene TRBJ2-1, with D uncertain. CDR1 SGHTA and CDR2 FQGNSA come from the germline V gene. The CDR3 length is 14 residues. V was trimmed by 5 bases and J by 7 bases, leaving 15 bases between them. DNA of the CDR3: TGTGCCAGCAGCCCCCCTAGTTTGTTGAATGAGCAGTTCTTC. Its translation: CASSPPSLLNEQFF. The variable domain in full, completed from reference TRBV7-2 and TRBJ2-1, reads GAGVSQSPSNKVTEKGKDVELRCDPISGHTALYWYRQSLGQGLEFLIYFQGNSAPDKSGLPSDRFSAERTGGSVSTLTIQRTQQEDSAVYLCASSPPSLLNEQFFGPGTRLTVL.

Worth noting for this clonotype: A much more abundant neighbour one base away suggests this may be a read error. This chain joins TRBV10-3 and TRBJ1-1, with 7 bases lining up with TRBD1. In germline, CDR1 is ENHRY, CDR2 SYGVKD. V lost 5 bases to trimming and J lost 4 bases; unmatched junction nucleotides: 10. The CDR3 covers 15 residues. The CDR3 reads CAISTRDRGVTEAFF. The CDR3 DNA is TGTGCCATCAGTACCCGGGACAGAGGAGTCACTGAAGCTTTCTTT.

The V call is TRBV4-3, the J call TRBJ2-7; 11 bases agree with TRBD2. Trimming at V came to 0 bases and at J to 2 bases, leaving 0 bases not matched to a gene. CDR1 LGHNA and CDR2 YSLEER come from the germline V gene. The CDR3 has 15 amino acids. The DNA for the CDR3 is TGCGCCAGCAGCCAAGATAGCGGGAGGGCCTACGAGCAGTACTTC. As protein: CASSQDSGRAYEQYF.

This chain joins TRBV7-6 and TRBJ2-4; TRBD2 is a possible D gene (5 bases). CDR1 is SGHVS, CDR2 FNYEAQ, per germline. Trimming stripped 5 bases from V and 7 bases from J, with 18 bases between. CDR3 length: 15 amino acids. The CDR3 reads CASSKGFRWRNIQYF. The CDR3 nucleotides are TGTGCCAGCAGCAAGGGTTTTCGGTGGAGGAACATTCAGTACTTC.

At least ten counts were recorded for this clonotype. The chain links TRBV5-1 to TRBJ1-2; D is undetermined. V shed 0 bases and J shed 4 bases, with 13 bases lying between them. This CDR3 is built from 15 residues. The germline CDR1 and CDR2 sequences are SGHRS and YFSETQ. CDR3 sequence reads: CASSLGLTAFYGYTF. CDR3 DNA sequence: TGCGCCAGCAGCTTGGGTCTAACGGCTTTCTATGGCTACACCTTC. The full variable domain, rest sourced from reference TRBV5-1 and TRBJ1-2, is KAGVTQTPRYLIKTRGQQVTLSCSPISGHRSVSWYQQTPGQGLQFLFEYFSETQRNKGNFPGRFSGRQFSNSRSEMNVSTLELGDSALYLCASSLGLTAFYGYTFGSGTRLTVV.